The clone carrying this TCR beta chain was recorded at least ten times. It was with unique molecular identifiers that the TCRbeta library was prepared. TCRdb re-called the PCR reads through MiXCR, storing one row per CDR3 protein. The data show hundreds of thousands of distinct CDR3 sequences, 16% seen once. The source of the sample is a study of T-cell reconstitution after alpha-beta-depleted transplantation in children. The V end was cut by 6 bases, the J end by 10 bases, with 33 bases between. The CDR3 covers 17 residues. Germline V CDR1 and CDR2: SQVTM, ANQGSEA. The chain combines TRBV29-1 with TRBJ2-5, with D possibly being TRBD2 (7 bases). The sample in question was PBMCs from the stem cell graft donor, obtained from the stem cell graft. This clonotype originated in a human donor who donated a stem cell graft to a child with acute myeloid leukemia. The CDR3 reads CSVPRGAITEQWGDQYF. CDR3 coding DNA: TGCAGCGTCCCCCGGGGGGCCATAACTGAGCAGTGGGGGGACCAGTACTTC.